These 19 T cell receptor beta chains were sequenced from one sample in a study of blood T cell repertoires in COVID-19. The assay was immunoSEQ multiplex PCR, and TCRdb's table has in-frame clones only and misses some. In the table there are 16,000 or so clones, around 87% of which are singletons. Sequencing was done on a sample of peripheral blood. The source is a human donor in a cohort sampled during active COVID-19.

J is TRBJ2-1 and V is TRBV7-3, with TRBD1 as a possible D gene (6 bases). The CDR3 runs to 15 residues. CDR1 and CDR2 (germline): SGHTA, FQGTGA. V lost 2 bases to trimming and J lost 7 bases, with 15 bases between them. The CDR3 sequence: CASSLGIAGENEQFF. In nucleotides, the CDR3 is TGTGCCAGCAGCTTAGGGATCGCAGGGGAGAATGAGCAGTTCTTC.

This clone appeared a single time. This sequence joins TRBV27 and TRBJ1-2; 7 nucleotides line up with TRBD1. The CDR3 runs 13 residues. From germline, CDR1 is MNHEY and CDR2 SMNVEV (reference sequence). The trim removed 5 bases at V and 10 bases at J, leaving 10 bases unmatched. The CDR3 is CASSPLTGQDYTF. In nucleotides, the CDR3 is TGTGCCAGCAGTCCTTTGACAGGGCAAGACTACACCTTC.

The chain has TRBV7-3 and TRBJ1-2; D is possibly TRBD1 (5 bases). This CDR3 contains 13 residues. The germline V gene encodes CDR1 SGHTA and CDR2 FQGTGA. V was trimmed by 0 bases and J by 8 bases, leaving 10 bases between them. The CDR3 DNA sequence: TGTGCCAGCAGCTTAACGGGACTCCAGGGCTACACCTTC. Its translation: CASSLTGLQGYTF.

This sequence joins TRBV29-1 and TRBJ1-1; perhaps TRBD1 as D (6 bases). Germline CDR1 reads SQVTM; CDR2 reads ANQGSEA. The CDR3 is made up of 16 amino acids. Trimming removed 3 bases from V and 4 bases from J, with 21 bases in between. CDR3 in DNA: TGCAGCGTTGATAGCAGGGGATACCTGCGAGGCACTGAAGCTTTCTTT. Translated, it gives CSVDSRGYLRGTEAFF.

The rearrangement links TRBV11-1 to TRBJ2-1, with D perhaps matching TRBD1 (5 bases). Trimming pared 5 bases from V and 10 bases from J, leaving 12 bases between. The CDR3 sequence is 12 residues long. The germline gives CDR1 SGHAT, CDR2 FQDESV (reference sequence). The CDR3, as DNA: TGTGCCAGCAGCCAAGACAGTCCGGAGCAGTTCTTC. Translating it yields CASSQDSPEQFF.

This clone was counted a single time. The V gene is TRBV7-9, the J gene TRBJ2-3; D might be TRBD2 (6 bases). The V gene's germline CDR1 is SEHNR and CDR2 FQNEAQ (reference sequence). V lost 5 bases and J lost 0, with 6 bases in between. The CDR3 runs 13 residues. CDR3: CASSGLSTDTQYF. In DNA, the CDR3 is TGTGCCAGCAGCGGACTAAGCACAGATACGCAGTATTTT.

The chain has TRBV18 and TRBJ1-1; TRBD1 agrees at 9 bases. The germline CDR1 and CDR2 sequences are KGHSH and LQKENI. Trimming took 5 bases from V and 2 from J; bases not matched to a gene: 0. The CDR3 extends over 13 amino acids. The CDR3 DNA sequence: TGTGCCAGCTCAACAGGGGGCAACACTGAAGCTTTCTTT. Its protein product is CASSTGGNTEAFF.

The V call is TRBV7-2, the J call TRBJ1-2; 9 nucleotides line up with TRBD1. CDR1 SGHTA and CDR2 FQGNSA come from the germline V gene. This CDR3 comprises 14 residues. V lost 6 bases and J lost 2; bases outside the gene matches: 4. The CDR3 DNA sequence: TGTGCCAGCAGATCCGGGACAGGGAACTATGGCTACACCTTC. Protein: CASRSGTGNYGYTF. Using reference TRBV7-2 and TRBJ1-2 for the parts outside the CDR3, the full variable domain is GAGVSQSPSNKVTEKGKDVELRCDPISGHTALYWYRQSLGQGLEFLIYFQGNSAPDKSGLPSDRFSAERTGGSVSTLTIQRTQQEDSAVYLCASRSGTGNYGYTFGSGTRLTVV.

The chain uses TRBV3-1 (or the pseudogene TRBV3-2) and TRBJ2-3, with 7 bases fitting TRBD2. The V gene's germline CDR1 is LGHDT and CDR2 YNNKEL (reference sequence). Trimming at V came to 4 bases and at J to 4 bases, leaving 2 bases not matched to a gene. The CDR3 has 13 residues. In DNA, the CDR3 is TGTGCCAGCAGCCTTCTAGCGGCAGATACGCAGTATTTT. This gives the protein CASSLLAADTQYF.

V usage is TRBV6-5 and J usage is TRBJ1-1; no clear D. V gave up 5 bases and J gave up 1 base, with 11 bases separating them. The CDR3 has 14 residues. Germline CDR1 MNHEY, CDR2 SVGAGI. As DNA, the CDR3 is TGTGCCAGCAGTACCCCTAGACCGAACACTGAAGCTTTCTTT. Its translation is CASSTPRPNTEAFF.

The chain uses TRBV6-2 or TRBV6-3 and TRBJ1-5, with 10 bases identical to TRBD1. From germline, CDR1 is MNHEY and CDR2 SVGEGT. The CDR3 has 15 residues. V was clipped by 0 bases and J by 5 bases; unmatched bases: 1. As DNA, the CDR3 is TGTGCCAGCAGTTACTCCGGGACAGGGGATCAGCCCCAGCATTTT. Protein sequence: CASSYSGTGDQPQHF.

The rearrangement links TRBV5-1 to TRBJ1-5; TRBD1 matches 8 bases. The V gene end was trimmed by 3 bases and the J gene end by 4 bases; junction bases not matched to a gene: 3. CDR3 length: 14 amino acids. Looked up from germline, CDR1 is SGHRS and CDR2 is YFSETQ. As DNA, the CDR3 is TGCGCCAGCAGCTCTGGACAGGGAAATCAGCCCCAGCATTTT. Protein sequence: CASSSGQGNQPQHF.

This clone appeared once. The chain joins TRBV18 to TRBJ1-6, with TRBD1 matching over 11 bases. The CDR3 runs 15 residues. The trim removed 1 base at V and 10 bases at J, leaving 3 bases unmatched. Germline V gives CDR1 KGHSH, CDR2 LQKENI. The CDR3 loop is CASSPQGQGESPLHF. In DNA, the CDR3 is TGTGCCAGCTCACCACAGGGACAGGGGGAATCACCCCTCCACTTT.

This chain uses TRBV4-2 with TRBJ1-2; maybe TRBD1 (6 bases). The CDR3 runs 14 residues. Trimming pared 4 bases from V and 6 bases from J, leaving 15 bases between. Germline lookup yields CDR1 LGHNA and CDR2 YNFKEQ. CDR3 sequence reads: CASSLQGGEDGYTF. CDR3 DNA: TGTGCCAGCAGCCTCCAAGGGGGGGAGGATGGCTACACCTTC.

J is TRBJ1-3 and V is TRBV19, with D unresolved. Deletions cut 3 bases from V and 1 base from J, with 10 bases between. Germline V gives CDR1 LNHDA, CDR2 SQIVND (reference sequence). This CDR3 contains 15 residues. The CDR3 sequence: CASSISRSSGNTIYF. CDR3 nucleotides: TGTGCCAGTAGTATTTCGCGGTCGTCTGGAAACACCATATATTTT.

The chain is built from TRBV29-1 and TRBJ1-2, with 7 bases that match TRBD1. J lost 0 bases, V lost 3 bases, and 10 bases had no gene match. Germline V gives CDR1 SQVTM, CDR2 ANQGSEA. The CDR3 has 16 residues. CDR3 residues: CSVDRTGLRANYGYTF. CDR3 in DNA: TGCAGCGTTGACCGGACAGGACTTCGAGCTAACTATGGCTACACCTTC.

This clone occurred once. The rearrangement uses TRBV6-5 and TRBJ2-1; D perhaps matches TRBD2 (5 bases). V dropped 0 bases and J dropped 5 bases, with 14 bases sitting between them. There are 16 residues in the CDR3. The germline CDR1 and CDR2 sequences are MNHEY and SVGAGI. The CDR3 region is CASSYSTPVGDNEQFF. DNA of the CDR3: TGTGCCAGCAGTTACTCCACCCCTGTGGGAGACAATGAGCAGTTCTTC.

The chain employs TRBV5-8 and TRBJ2-7; TRBD2 agrees at 8 bases. The germline gives CDR1 SGHTS, CDR2 YDEGEE. CDR3 length equals 16 residues. V lost 3 bases, J lost 0 bases, and 8 bases stayed unmatched. CDR3 nucleotides: TGTGCCAGCAGCTGGGGTAGCGGGGAGAGCTCCTACGAGCAGTACTTC. Translation gives CASSWGSGESSYEQYF. Variable domain in full (rest from reference TRBV5-8 and TRBJ2-7): EAGVTQSPTHLIKTRGQQATLRCSPISGHTSVYWYQQALGLGLQFLLWYDEGEERNRGNFPPRFSGRQFPNYSSELNVNALELEDSALYLCASSWGSGESSYEQYFGPGTRLTVT.

V and J are TRBV5-4 and TRBJ2-7; D is unclear. The V end was cut by 3 bases, the J end by 2 bases, with 9 bases between. CDR3 length: 13 amino acids. Germline V gives CDR1 SGHNT, CDR2 YYREEE (reference sequence). The CDR3 loop reads CASSSLDTYEQYF. The DNA of the CDR3 is TGTGCCAGCAGCTCCCTAGATACCTACGAGCAGTACTTC.